The entry below describes one T cell receptor beta chain. Its antigen is still unknown. This sample is part of a study of T-cell reconstitution after alpha-beta-depleted transplantation in children. It was with unique molecular identifiers that the TCRbeta library was prepared. TCRdb reprocessed the PCR reads via MiXCR and lists one record per CDR3 protein. In the table there are about a million distinct CDR3 sequences, around 30% of which are singletons. Study observations and caveats: T-cell numbers and diversity, one year after transplant, stemmed largely from T cells that were newly produced. Some patients' high day-60 TCRbeta diversity was traced to surviving recipient T cells and thymic progenitors. Reportedly, alpha-beta T cells present about two months post-transplant originated from several hundred expanded clones of graft origin.

CDR3 length equals 16 residues. The ends were cut back, 0 bases at V and 1 base at J, with 10 bases in the middle. This receptor was taken from a boy in the first two years of life who had a stem cell transplant for SCID, so the T cells may come from the graft donor. The specimen was PBMCs, mostly from graft donor cells, collected 360 days after TCRalphabeta/CD19-depleted stem cell transplant. The chain has TRBV12-3 or TRBV12-4 and TRBJ2-4, with a possible D match to TRBD1 (6 bases). In nucleotides, the CDR3 is TGTGCCAGCAGTTTAGCCGATACAGGGGCCAAAAACATTCAGTACTTC. This gives the protein CASSLADTGAKNIQYF.